This T cell receptor (beta chain) was identified in a study of Ad26.COV2.S vaccination and SARS-CoV-2 variants (TCRdb year 2021). For the study in its entirety: Donors in the vaccine arm were drawn from COV1001, a phase I-IIa trial of Ad26.COV2.S in healthy adults that was multicentre, randomized, double-blind and placebo-controlled. Ad26.COV2.S was administered intramuscularly at a dose of 5x10^10 or 1x10^11 viral particles, either as one shot or as two shots given 56 days apart. TCRbeta repertoire sequencing served as the tool for gauging how specific and how broad the SARS-CoV-2-reactive T cell receptors were following Ad26.COV2.S vaccination. A total of about 30 samples were included in the TCR-sequenced set, comprising 19 Ad26.COV2.S vaccine recipients, 5 placebo recipients and 8 SARS-CoV-2 convalescent individuals. Trial participants were randomized into five groups of five: low-dose or high-dose Ad26.COV2.S given once or twice, or placebo on both occasions. Blinding of investigators to trial group allocation was maintained during experiments and outcome assessment.

CDR1 and CDR2 are read off the germline V gene (reference sequence) as LNHDA and SQIVND. CDR3 length: 11 amino acids, cysteine to phenylalanine. The kept DNA is CDR3 alone, 33 bases in frame from the first base. Cut back by 4 bases and 7 bases, the V and J ends lie 5 bases apart. The treatment or condition label on this specimen signifies: 15 to 20 received Ad26.COV2.S at low or high dose, single or two shots; about five received placebo; per-sample allocation not given. Repertoires of vaccine and placebo recipients were sequenced from samples taken on day 63 after the first injection. Cohort 1b enrolled around 24 adults aged 18-55 years at a single site in Boston, USA, between 29 July and 7 August 2020. Ad26.COV2.S was a replication-incompetent adenovirus type 26 vector expressing a prefusion-stabilized SARS-CoV-2 spike protein from the original Wuhan strain. About this clone itself: Its antigen is still unknown. One base away there is no much larger clone; base qualities are not given.

The immunoSEQ Assay was the method used to sequence TCRbeta CDR3 regions. After extraction, genomic DNA underwent amplification by bias-controlled multiplex PCR, followed by high-throughput sequencing. In the authors' own workflow: To quantify the absolute abundance of every unique TCRbeta CDR3 region, sequences were collapsed and filtered. Usable DNA was measured by amplifying reference genes present in all nucleated cells, and TCRbeta template counts were normalized to that usable DNA to estimate T cell fraction. Repertoire TCRs were annotated as SARS-CoV-2-specific when V gene, CDR3 amino acid sequence and J gene were exactly matched to a known reactive TCR set. The reference SARS-CoV-2 TCR set was obtained from MIRA and was filtered for enrichment in COVID-19-positive ImmuneCODE repertoires, whereby public or cross-reactive TCRs were removed. Using the MIRA antigens, annotated TCRs were further analysed by specific ORF or by position within an ORF. Depth was the summed frequency of annotated unique rearrangements, while breadth was defined as annotated unique rearrangements over total unique productive rearrangements. TCR breadth was compared between groups using two-sided Wilcoxon rank-sum tests. TCRdb carries this immuneACCESS record with in-frame sequences only. Its versions omit some clonotypes, under half of them owing to an unresolved V gene in the studies checked, with the rest unexplained. D and trimming were read from the DNA, whereas the V and J calls and clone size are those reported in that table. Across this sample there are some 520,000 clones, with 87% seen only once. Around 13% of the sample lies in the top ten.

Results the study describes overall, beyond this receptor: After vaccination, substantial breadth of spike-specific CD8+ and CD4+ T cell responses was reported. Vaccine and placebo recipients had comparable non-spike TCR breadth, which fits with the vaccine containing only spike. According to the authors, total T cell responses may have been underestimated by the TCR breadth and depth analyses. Comparing responses between vaccine doses or regimens was not something the study was powered to do. Compared with placebo recipients, Ad26.COV2.S recipients showed higher spike-specific TCR breadth (P = 0.0014).

The chain links TRBV19 with TRBJ2-1, with the D segment identity uncertain. This receptor was obtained from a person aged 18-60 years who received the Ad26.COV2.S COVID-19 vaccine or a placebo. The sample consisted of peripheral blood, taken in a trial of Ad26.COV2.S vaccine versus placebo. The CDR3 reads CASSTDNEQFF. In nucleotides, the sequence is TGTGCCAGTAGTACAGATAATGAGCAGTTCTTC.